This T cell receptor (beta chain) was recovered during a study of post-analysis software for immune sequencing data. Study background: Relapsing-remitting, secondary progressive and progressive-relapsing forms made up the multiple sclerosis disease courses. Whole-study findings and limits: F measure grouped same-batch samples tightly together. Relative to controls, patients with multiple sclerosis showed significantly lower normalized Chao1 diversity. TRBV5-6, TRBV5-1 and TRBV20-1 were among several TRBV segments more frequent in patients than controls.

This CDR3 is built from 17 residues. Germline values: CDR1 SGHDT, CDR2 YYEEEE. cDNA libraries of TCR beta carried unique molecular identifiers. Some 500,000 cDNA molecules were obtained per 1 to 10 million input T cells. TCRdb reprocessed the PCR reads with MiXCR, giving one entry per CDR3 protein. The sample shows roughly 400,000 distinct CDR3 sequences, about 40% of them seen only once. Only a few counts were recorded for this clonotype. Its antigen is unidentified. Sequencing was performed on blood. This sequence originates from a girl aged 2 to 10 with multiple sclerosis. V is TRBV5-6 and J is TRBJ2-1; 13 bases align to TRBD2. Matching the DNA end better, TRBJ2-7 makes the J call doubtful. The CDR3 DNA sequence: TGTGCCAGCAGCTTCGGACTAGCGGGGGCCTCGACGGGAGAGCAGTACTTC. Translated, it gives CASSFGLAGASTGEQYF.